The entry below gives a single T cell receptor (beta chain) sequence along with its context. CDR1 SQVTM and CDR2 ANQGSEA come from the germline V gene. This CDR3 is built from 13 residues. The sample originates from a study of monozygotic twins with inflammatory bowel disease. Each UMI harboured a 6-nucleotide sample barcode and was appended via template switching. TCRdb reprocessed the 5' RACE reads and stores each CDR3 protein as one record, lacking DNA. The sample totals fewer than 550,000 distinct CDR3 sequences; its top ten clones hold 2% to 2.5%. The receptor comes from a human donor with ulcerative colitis or Crohn's disease, or a healthy co-twin of an affected twin (not recorded which). The sequencing sample was made of blood. V gene TRBV29-1 combines with J gene TRBJ1-1; TCRdb proposes TRBD1, but this gene call is untestable without DNA. This CDR3 reads CSVGGLGSTEAFF.